A selection of T cell receptor beta chains follows, all from one sample in a study of T cell responses to AZD1222 COVID-19 vaccine. Only in-frame clones appear in the TCRdb table, and some are missing; sequencing was by immunoSEQ multiplex PCR. The table has 240,000 or so clones, over 85% seen once; the top ten hold around 0.57%. The sample here was peripheral blood, taken on day 0 of AZD1222 vaccination. These receptors were collected from an adult in good health. CDR3s include the opening cysteine and the closing phenylalanine or tryptophan. The D gene is left open where the match is weak.

TRBD2	TRBJ2-2	TRBV7-8	CASSLGSLAGGRDTGELFF
-	TRBJ1-3	TRBV5-1	CASNPGAGNTIYF
-	TRBJ1-1	TRBV10-3	CAISAERMNTEAFF
TRBD1	TRBJ1-5	TRBV5-1	CASSSGDRGSGQPQHF
-	TRBJ1-6	TRBV4-1	CASSQVGSMRSPLHF
-	TRBJ2-1	TRBV18	CASSQGPANYNEQFF
TRBD1	TRBJ2-1	TRBV28	CASSTQGELSYNEQFF
-	TRBJ2-7	TRBV28	CASSLSRPPREQYF
TRBD2	TRBJ2-1	TRBV2	CASSEATSGKNEQFF
-	TRBJ1-1	TRBV27	CASSFTGQTEAFF
-	TRBJ2-7	TRBV5-1	CASSFVGSSYEQYF
-	TRBJ1-1	TRBV3-1/TRBV3-2	CASSHGEGDGIMNTEAFF
-	TRBJ1-6	TRBV2	CASFLGGGGSPLHF
-	TRBJ1-6	TRBV4-1	CASSQVGNSYNSPLHF
-	TRBJ2-7	TRBV28	CASSPPPLYEQYF
-	TRBJ1-2	TRBV3-1/TRBV3-2	CASSQDVRQGGYTF
TRBD1	TRBJ1-6	TRBV3-1/TRBV3-2	CASSPGGTSLHNSPLHF
-	TRBJ2-2	TRBV9	CASTPNTGELFF
TRBD1	TRBJ1-5	TRBV28	CASSHRGYSNQPQHF
-	TRBJ2-7	TRBV28	CASSTPGPPDEQYF
TRBD1	TRBJ2-3	TRBV9	CASSVETGGDTQYF
-	TRBJ2-7	TRBV6-5	CASRADSYEQYF
-	TRBJ2-7	TRBV30	CAWSGPRDGSYEQYF
-	TRBJ2-1	TRBV7-8	CASSHGGSYNEQFF
-	TRBJ1-1	TRBV10-3	CAISREGNTEAFF
TRBD2	TRBJ2-1	TRBV29-1	CSVDGSGGNWDEQFF
TRBD2	TRBJ2-7	TRBV7-2	CASSLGLAGGEQYF
-	TRBJ1-6	TRBV11-1	CASSFHSYNSPLHF
-	TRBJ1-4	TRBV15	CATSRDSQGNEKLFF
TRBD1	TRBJ1-2	TRBV29-1	CSVPGTGTGYTF
-	TRBJ1-4	TRBV18	CASSPPGGMPNEKLFF
-	TRBJ2-2	TRBV12-3/TRBV12-4	CASKQGGTGELFF
-	TRBJ2-1	TRBV7-9	CASSLTGNEQFF
-	TRBJ1-4	TRBV19	CASSIAREKLFF
TRBD1	TRBJ2-5	TRBV7-6	CASRLGGGETQYF
-	TRBJ2-2	TRBV30	CACPSRVTGELFF
-	TRBJ2-7	TRBV7-9	CASSFTNGGQYF
TRBD1	TRBJ2-7	TRBV19	CASSIGTGRLTYEQYF
TRBD1	TRBJ2-7	TRBV19	CASSIKQGQLQRQYF
TRBD1	TRBJ1-4	TRBV7-2	CASSLVRGNEKLFF
TRBD2	TRBJ2-7	TRBV3-1/TRBV3-2	CASSPGVVFGGRGYEQYF
-	TRBJ2-7	TRBV6-2/TRBV6-3	CASSRSDGARQNEQYF
-	TRBJ2-7	TRBV27	CASSPRGESYEQYF
TRBD1	TRBJ2-5	TRBV4-3	CASSLDRVPQETQYF
-	TRBJ1-6	TRBV10-1	CASSQVSNSPLHF
-	TRBJ1-3	TRBV28	CASSLIPGSGNTIYF
-	TRBJ1-3	TRBV6-5	CASRSYGYSGNTIYF
-	TRBJ2-3	TRBV7-9	CASSSTSTDTQYF
-	TRBJ2-7	TRBV20-1	CSAGYEQYF
TRBD1	TRBJ1-4	TRBV28	CASTPGTGREKLFF
-	TRBJ2-5	TRBV7-2	CASSLSLAETQYF
TRBD2	TRBJ2-7	TRBV5-1	CASSVLAGDSYEQYF
TRBD1	TRBJ2-1	TRBV29-1	CSSYFGTGGVNEQFF
-	TRBJ2-1	TRBV2	CASRQGDEQFF